This T cell receptor beta chain was identified in a study of tumor-infiltrating lymphocytes in primary liver carcinoma. Study-wide context: Patients of both sexes were 30 to 69 years old. Among the tumors, stages were T1-T3 N0M0 and sizes roughly 4.2 to 11 cm. The number of productive TCRbeta reads per sample ranged from roughly 3.65 to 7.5 million and was similar across tissue types. General study results and limits: Since sampling was bulk and unsorted, CD4+ and CD8+ repertoires were not compared.

The CDR3 covers 13 residues. Blood RNA came from unsorted whole blood; germline DNA was also extracted. Concerning this clonotype: The antigen is undetermined. Relative to the germline gene, one junction end is altered; a read error may explain this.

Researchers generated TCR beta cDNA from approximately 520 ng of total RNA, relying on a constant-region primer. Sequencing libraries for TCR beta derived from three nested multiplex PCR rounds that used slightly modified ARM-PCR. The two initial PCR rounds, roughly 9 cycles each, used TRBV1-TRBV30 forward and C-beta reverse primers. Each CDR3 protein is one row after TCRdb ran MiXCR on the multiplex PCR reads. Among approximately 320,000 distinct CDR3 sequences listed, about 50% were seen once. The receptor's source is a woman aged 25 to 39 with primary liver carcinoma and hepatitis B virus infection. Sequencing was performed on peripheral blood. This chain uses TRBV12-3 or TRBV12-4 with TRBJ2-7; 8 nucleotides match TRBD2. CDR3 DNA: TGTGCCGGCAGTTTGCGGGAGGTCTACGAGCAGTACTTC. This gives the protein CAGSLREVYEQYF.